This T cell receptor beta chain was profiled in a study of blood T cells in healthy people across ages. Turning to the study itself: About one barcoded TCR beta cDNA was captured per two T cells.

The CDR3 sequence is 17 residues long. A J-beta primer mix and a sample-barcoded 5' primer were used in a second PCR of roughly 6 to 11 cycles. Each cDNA molecule was tagged by a template-switch adaptor with 12 random nucleotides. TCRdb re-derived calls from the 5' RACE reads in MiXCR, one entry per CDR3 protein. Of 760,000 or so distinct CDR3 sequences in the sample, 20% to 30% are singletons; the top ten hold 9.4%. This clonotype was seen only a few times. These data were also filed under a second study, of T cells of mothers and their children. From that paper: Healthy Caucasian mothers, a few in number, and their six children were the donors. The study found slightly higher but non-significant overlap in related versus unrelated mother-child pairs.

This receptor was taken from a boy aged 5 to 17 in good health. The specimen sequenced was blood. This chain links TRBV21-1 with TRBJ2-5; the table calls TRBD1, which could not be checked here. TRBV21-1 is noted as a pseudogene. The CDR3 nucleotides are TGTGCCAGCAGCATTCTCCGGGACAGGGGATGCCAAGAGACCCAGTACTTC. This sequence encodes CASSILRDRGCQETQYF.